What follows are 5 T cell receptor beta chains derived from one specimen sequenced in a study of beta chain features in type 1 diabetes. Expressed TCRB transcripts were sequenced, since all the RNA that had been isolated was reverse transcribed. Produced via immunoSEQ multiplex PCR; TCRdb's table is partial and in-frame only. The sample shows a few hundred thousand clones, 7.5% to 10% of them seen only once. Input material: naive CD4+ T cells from blood. The source of these receptors is a woman in her late teens or twenties in good health.

The genes are TRBV11-2 and TRBJ1-5, with TRBD1 as a possible D gene (6 bases). Trimming cost V 5 bases and J 1 base, with 15 bases left between them. Germline V lookup: CDR1 SGHAT, CDR2 FQNNGV. The CDR3 sequence is 16 residues long. The chain's CDR3 is CASSPRGSQSNQPQHF. CDR3 nucleotide sequence: TGTGCCAGCAGCCCCAGGGGAAGCCAGAGCAATCAGCCCCAGCATTTT.

This clone was found a few times. V gene TRBV6-1 combines with J gene TRBJ1-3; D is undetermined. Per the germline V gene, CDR1 is MNHNS and CDR2 is SASEGT. Trimming pared 2 bases from V and 1 base from J, leaving 3 bases between. The CDR3 sequence is 13 residues long. In nucleotides, the CDR3 is TGTGCCAGCAGTGAACAGTCTGGAAACACCATATATTTT. It codes for CASSEQSGNTIYF.

This chain connects TRBV6-4 to TRBJ1-5; 10 bases fit TRBD1. The CDR3 runs to 15 residues. Germline-derived CDR1 and CDR2 are MRHNA and SNTAGT. V shed 5 bases, J shed 5 bases, and the junction held 6 bases outside the gene matches. The CDR3 spells CASSPSGTGDQPQHF. CDR3 nucleotide sequence: TGTGCCAGCAGTCCCTCCGGGACAGGGGATCAGCCCCAGCATTTT.

The chain couples TRBV9 to TRBJ2-7; 8 bases align to TRBD1. CDR1 is SGDLS, CDR2 YYNGEE, per germline. Germline trimming cut 0 bases from V and 0 bases from J; bases unmatched to any gene: 2. The CDR3 is made up of 15 amino acids. The CDR3 loop is CASSVGQGPSYEQYF. The CDR3 DNA reads TGTGCCAGCAGCGTAGGACAGGGGCCCTCCTACGAGCAGTACTTC. Full variable domain (rest looked up from reference TRBV9 and TRBJ2-7): DSGVTQTPKHLITATGQRVTLRCSPRSGDLSVYWYQQSLDQGLQFLIQYYNGEERAKGNILERFSAQQFPDLHSELNLSSLELGDSALYFCASSVGQGPSYEQYFGPGTRLTVT.

The chain recombines TRBV30 with TRBJ1-5; no definite D call. V was cut by 2 bases and J by 6 bases, with 11 bases left in between. There are 13 residues in the CDR3. In germline, CDR1 is GTSNPN, CDR2 SVGIG (reference sequence). For the CDR3, the DNA is TGTGCCTGGAGTACCCGGGGAGGTCAGCCCCAGCATTTT. It translates to CAWSTRGGQPQHF.